This paragraph reports one T cell receptor (beta chain). Patients from Seattle were sampled longitudinally, starting during active infection. This sample was taken from a study of blood T cell repertoires in COVID-19. Study-level background: Samples taken during acute and convalescent COVID-19 were collected in the United States, Italy and Spain. T cells, B-cell-depleted T cells, or PBMCs provided the cDNA or gDNA that served as material.

Per the original data handling: Estimation of nucleated cell counts relied on the amplification of reference gene primers. Assay: immunoSEQ multiplex PCR; the TCRdb copy retains only in-frame clones and omits some. V and J calls and clone size are as listed in that table; D and trimming were resolved from the DNA. The sample gives a few hundred thousand clones, about 90% of which show up once; roughly 10% is in the top ten. Germline trimming cut 6 bases from V and 6 bases from J; bases unmatched to any gene: 7. The CDR3 has 14 residues. Looked up from germline, CDR1 is SNHLY and CDR2 is FYNNEI. The chain joins TRBV2 to TRBJ1-4; 7 bases align to TRBD1. This clonotype was obtained from a woman aged 70-85 years with COVID-19, enrolled during active disease. Sequenced: peripheral blood. The CDR3, as DNA: TGTGCCAGCAGGAGGGGGCGCTTCGATGAAAAACTGTTTTTT. Amino acids: CASRRGRFDEKLFF.